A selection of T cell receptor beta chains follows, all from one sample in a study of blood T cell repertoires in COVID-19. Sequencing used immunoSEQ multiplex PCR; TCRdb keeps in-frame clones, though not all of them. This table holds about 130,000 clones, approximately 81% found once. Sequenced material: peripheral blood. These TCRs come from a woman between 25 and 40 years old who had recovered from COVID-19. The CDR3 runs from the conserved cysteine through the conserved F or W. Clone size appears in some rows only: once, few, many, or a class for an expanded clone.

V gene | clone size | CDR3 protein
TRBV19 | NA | CASSIGGDYGYTF
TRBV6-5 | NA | CASSSGEGNYGYTF
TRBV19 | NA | CASSTRGAGQPQHF
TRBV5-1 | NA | CASSRDNQETQYF
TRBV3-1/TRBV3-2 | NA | CASSPDGQAFEAFF
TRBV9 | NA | CASSPDAGSLQETQYF
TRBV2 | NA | CASSVVSGSSREQYF
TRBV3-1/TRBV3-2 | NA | CASSQDLGGREAFF
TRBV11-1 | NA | CASSLAGGPSEQYF
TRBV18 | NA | CASSSPPSTAMNTEAFF
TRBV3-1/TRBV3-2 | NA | CASSHRGGATGELFF
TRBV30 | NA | CAWSVQGIYGYTF
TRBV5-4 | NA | CASSFGGTEAFF
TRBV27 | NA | CASSLQGAQPQHF
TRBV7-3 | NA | CASSLTLCRWEQYF
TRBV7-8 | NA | CASSLGQGAYEQFF
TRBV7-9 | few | CASSSPSVTEQFF
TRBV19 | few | CASSIEGGGQPQHF
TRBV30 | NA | CATKQGNHGYTF
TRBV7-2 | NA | CASSLGLAGYNEQFF
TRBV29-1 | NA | CSCGGGGAPYEQYF
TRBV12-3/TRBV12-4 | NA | CASSPPTGREPYF
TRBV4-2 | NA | CASSQLSSVPYEQYF
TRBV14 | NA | CASSPRSLLRHGSYNEQFF
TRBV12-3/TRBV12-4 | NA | CASSQTPNTEAFF
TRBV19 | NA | CASSIGGSDTEAFF
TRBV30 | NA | CAWTVGGPDTQYF
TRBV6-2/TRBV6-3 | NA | CASSKNLAGVVDTQYF
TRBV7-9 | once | CASSSRYTEAFF
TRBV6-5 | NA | CASSWGTGGFYEQYF
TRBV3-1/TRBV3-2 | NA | CASSQNLNANEKLFF
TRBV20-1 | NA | CSASGGTSVREQYF
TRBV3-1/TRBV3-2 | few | CASSLLGTVGAGSSYNEQFF
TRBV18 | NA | CASSPTSDSNQPQHF
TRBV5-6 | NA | CASSYRVPNSPLHF
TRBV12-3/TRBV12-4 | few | CASRDDRGNGYTF
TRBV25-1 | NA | CASSEPGTGVTNEGAFF
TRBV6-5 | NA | CASSSGTADTQYF
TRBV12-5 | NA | CASGSPRTSGMADTQYF
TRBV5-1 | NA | CASSLGGGIQEAFF
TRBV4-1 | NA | CASSRVTPNTEAFF
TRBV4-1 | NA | CASSQTGSGGNTEAFF
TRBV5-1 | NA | CASSSTGEAKNIQYF
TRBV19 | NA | CASSVGRGTEAFF